These 24 T cell receptor beta chains came from one sample sequenced in a study of shared clonotypes between healthy human individuals. Selected positively for CCR7 and CD45RO-negative, naive CD8 cells excluded terminally differentiated effector memory CD45RA+ cells. This table comes from immunoSEQ multiplex PCR, and its TCRdb copy is limited to in-frame clones, with some not included. Of hundreds of thousands of clones listed, 95% were seen once; the top ten hold 0.11%. Sequencing was carried out using naive CD8+ T cells sorted from blood. The receptors were gathered from a woman aged 30 to 39 in good health.

This clone is a singleton in its sample. The chain links TRBV9 to TRBJ2-1; the D gene is possibly TRBD2 (6 bases). In germline, CDR1 is SGDLS, CDR2 YYNGEE. The CDR3 consists of 15 residues. With 2 bases removed from V and 4 bases from J, the gap between germline ends came to 13 bases. The CDR3 loop is CASSVGRTSYNEQFF. As DNA, the CDR3 is TGTGCCAGCAGCGTGGGGAGGACCTCTTACAATGAGCAGTTCTTC. Variable domain in full (rest from reference TRBV9 and TRBJ2-1): DSGVTQTPKHLITATGQRVTLRCSPRSGDLSVYWYQQSLDQGLQFLIQYYNGEERAKGNILERFSAQQFPDLHSELNLSSLELGDSALYFCASSVGRTSYNEQFFGPGTRLTVL.

This clone came up a few times. The chain links TRBV27 to TRBJ1-1; TRBD1 agrees at 7 bases. The CDR3 is made up of 13 amino acids. The germline gives CDR1 MNHEY, CDR2 SMNVEV (reference sequence). V lost 4 bases and J lost 5; bases outside the gene matches: 4. CDR3 region: CASSSEGATEAFF. The CDR3, as DNA: TGTGCCAGCAGTTCCGAGGGGGCAACTGAAGCTTTCTTT.

This chain uses TRBV7-9 with TRBJ2-5; TRBD2 matches 9 bases. V gave up 5 bases and J gave up 4 bases; unmatched junction bases: 5. The CDR3 covers 14 residues. Germline V lookup: CDR1 SEHNR, CDR2 FQNEAQ (reference sequence). CDR3 DNA sequence: TGTGCCAGCAGCCACGGGACTAGCCCAGAGACCCAGTACTTC. Its translation: CASSHGTSPETQYF.

The chain links TRBV14 to TRBJ1-2; D remains ambiguous. CDR1 and CDR2 from the germline V gene are SGHDN and FVKESK. The ends were cut back, 1 base at V and 4 bases at J, with 13 bases in the middle. The CDR3 totals 15 residues. CDR3 bases: TGTGCCAGCAGCCAAGGTGTCCTCGGGGTCTATGGCTACACCTTC. This codes for CASSQGVLGVYGYTF. Drawing the rest from reference TRBV14 and TRBJ1-2, the complete variable domain is EAGVTQFPSHSVIEKGQTVTLRCDPISGHDNLYWYRRVMGKEIKFLLHFVKESKQDESGMPNNRFLAERTGGTYSTLKVQPAELEDSGVYFCASSQGVLGVYGYTFGSGTRLTVV.

This chain uses TRBV28 with TRBJ2-7, with D hard to call. This CDR3 contains 12 residues. The V end was cut by 3 bases, the J end by 4 bases, with 7 bases between. Germline values: CDR1 MDHEN, CDR2 SYDVKM. The CDR3 DNA reads TGTGCCAGCAGTTTGTTTGATTACGAGCAGTACTTC. Protein: CASSLFDYEQYF.

This chain links TRBV29-1 with TRBJ1-1; a weak D match, TRBD1 (6 bases). V shed 5 bases and J shed 4 bases, with 20 bases lying between them. CDR1 SQVTM and CDR2 ANQGSEA come from the germline V gene. The length of the CDR3 is 15 residues. The chain's CDR3 is CSVNPDWGLSTEAFF. Written as DNA, the CDR3 is TGCAGCGTTAATCCAGACTGGGGGCTGAGCACTGAAGCTTTCTTT.

The chain uses TRBV28 and TRBJ2-7, with unresolved D. In germline, CDR1 is MDHEN, CDR2 SYDVKM. The CDR3 loop spans 12 amino acids. Between the trimmed V and J ends, which lost 2 bases and 7 bases, there was a span of 9 bases. The CDR3 loop is CASSLVPEEQYF. In DNA, the CDR3 is TGTGCCAGCAGTTTAGTCCCCGAAGAGCAGTACTTC.

The V call is TRBV11-3, the J call TRBJ1-1; a possible D gene is TRBD1 (5 bases). CDR3 length equals 13 residues. Germline-derived CDR1 and CDR2 are SGHNT and YENEEA. The V end lost 5 bases, the J end lost 3 bases, and 10 bases lay between the germline ends. CDR3 amino acids: CASSPGRYTEAFF. Here the CDR3 DNA reads TGTGCCAGCAGCCCGGGGCGGTACACTGAAGCTTTCTTT.

J is TRBJ2-7 and V is TRBV6-1; 7 bases match TRBD2. This CDR3 has 17 amino acids. Per germline, CDR1 MNHNS and CDR2 SASEGT. The J segment lost 2 bases and the V segment lost 3 bases, leaving 13 bases of the junction unmatched. CDR3: CASSEGYPGTTTYEQYF. DNA of the CDR3: TGTGCCAGCAGTGAGGGGTACCCCGGGACTACAACCTACGAGCAGTACTTC.

This CDR3 is CASNPAGGRIDTQYF. The CDR3 coding sequence is TGTGCCAGCAACCCAGCGGGAGGCAGGATAGATACGCAGTATTTT. V gene TRBV27 combines with J gene TRBJ2-3, with 9 bases that match TRBD2. The CDR3 contains 15 residues. Looked up from germline, CDR1 is MNHEY and CDR2 is SMNVEV (reference sequence). The V gene end was trimmed by 7 bases and the J gene end by 5 bases; junction bases not matched to a gene: 10.

The chain combines TRBV28 with TRBJ1-2; D ambiguous. The CDR3 sequence is 12 residues long. V was pared by 2 bases and J by 5 bases, with 6 bases between. Germline V CDR1 and CDR2: MDHEN, SYDVKM. In DNA form, the CDR3 reads TGTGCCAGCAGTTTAAAGGGTTATGGCTACACCTTC. This codes for CASSLKGYGYTF.

The chain uses TRBV5-1 and TRBJ1-3; 9 nucleotides align to TRBD1. The V and J ends lost 0 bases and 2 bases, in that order; junction bases with no gene match: 15. The CDR3 has 20 amino acids. CDR1 and CDR2 (germline): SGHRS, YFSETQ. CDR3: CASSLEPGQGLSWPGNTIYF. The CDR3 region has the DNA TGCGCCAGCAGCTTGGAACCGGGACAGGGCCTCTCGTGGCCTGGAAACACCATATATTTT.

This chain links TRBV5-6 with TRBJ2-5; TRBD2 might be the D (5 bases). The CDR3 length is 14 residues. Trimming cost V 4 bases and J 1 base, with 11 bases left between them. CDR1 is SGHDT and CDR2 is YYEEEE in the germline V gene. CDR3 DNA: TGTGCCAGCAGCACGGACTTGAGCCAAGAGACCCAGTACTTC. Its protein is CASSTDLSQETQYF.

The CDR3 protein is CASSLPQGQETQYF. The CDR3 nucleotides read TGTGCCAGCAGCTTACCACAGGGGCAAGAGACCCAGTACTTC. The genes are TRBV13 and TRBJ2-5; 7 bases map to TRBD1. The CDR3 is made up of 14 amino acids. Germline V gene sequence: CDR1 PRHDT, CDR2 FYEKMQ (reference sequence). J was trimmed by 2 bases and V by 2 bases; bases with no gene match: 2. Based on the CDR3 plus reference TRBV13 and TRBJ2-5, the full variable domain is AAGVIQSPRHLIKEKRETATLKCYPIPRHDTVYWYQQGPGQDPQFLISFYEKMQSDKGSIPDRFSAQQFSDYHSELNMSSLELGDSALYFCASSLPQGQETQYFGPGTRLLVL.

The chain has TRBV27 and TRBJ2-1, with D perhaps TRBD1 or TRBD2 (6 bases each). V gave up 6 bases and J gave up 5 bases, with 17 bases separating them. CDR1 is MNHEY, CDR2 SMNVEV, per germline (reference sequence). The CDR3 consists of 15 residues. The CDR3 reads CASSNRWRDNNEQFF. The CDR3 DNA is TGTGCCAGCAGCAACCGTTGGCGGGACAACAATGAGCAGTTCTTC.

The chain carries TRBV28 and TRBJ1-1; weak D call: TRBD1 (5 bases). This CDR3 spans 12 amino acids. V was pared by 6 bases and J by 3 bases, with 8 bases between. CDR1 MDHEN and CDR2 SYDVKM come from the germline V gene. The DNA for the CDR3 is TGTGCCAGCAGGTGGGGGGACACTGAAGCTTTCTTT. It specifies CASRWGDTEAFF.

The sample holds one count of this clone. The rearrangement links TRBV4-1 to TRBJ2-2; D gene uncertain. The CDR3 extends over 16 amino acids. The germline V gene has CDR1 MGHRA and CDR2 YSYEKL. V was pared by 2 bases and J by 0 bases, with 10 bases between. The CDR3 spells CASSQSRPTNTGELFF. The CDR3 DNA is TGCGCCAGCAGCCAATCCCGACCTACGAACACCGGGGAGCTGTTTTTT.

This rearrangement joins TRBV5-1 to TRBJ2-7; D is perhaps TRBD1 or TRBD2 (6 bases each). This CDR3 is 13 amino acids long. CDR1 and CDR2 (germline): SGHRS, YFSETQ. Between the trimmed V and J ends, which lost 4 bases and 3 bases, there was a span of 11 bases. The CDR3: CASSRGTNYEQYF. CDR3 nucleotide sequence: TGCGCCAGCAGCCGCGGGACAAACTACGAGCAGTACTTC. Combining the CDR3 with reference TRBV5-1 and TRBJ2-7 gives the whole variable domain KAGVTQTPRYLIKTRGQQVTLSCSPISGHRSVSWYQQTPGQGLQFLFEYFSETQRNKGNFPGRFSGRQFSNSRSEMNVSTLELGDSALYLCASSRGTNYEQYFGPGTRLTVT.

The chain is built from TRBV7-6 and TRBJ2-1; D gene unclear. This CDR3 comprises 13 residues. The V end was cut by 5 bases, the J end by 7 bases, with 12 bases between. The germline V gene encodes CDR1 SGHVS and CDR2 FNYEAQ. DNA of the CDR3: TGTGCCAGCAGCCCCGCGGAAGGAAATGAGCAGTTCTTC. Protein sequence: CASSPAEGNEQFF.

This chain links TRBV6-5 with TRBJ1-3; no firm D call. The CDR3 contains 14 residues. Trimming stripped 5 bases from V and 4 bases from J, with 12 bases between. Germline CDR1 and CDR2: MNHEY and SVGAGI. CDR3 nucleotides: TGTGCCAGCAGTCTTGGTAATCCCGGAAACACCATATATTTT. Its protein product is CASSLGNPGNTIYF.

The genes are TRBV11-2 and TRBJ2-3, with 11 bases aligning to TRBD2. Trimming at V came to 5 bases and at J to 4 bases, leaving 8 bases not matched to a gene. The CDR3 covers 16 residues. Germline CDR1 reads SGHAT; CDR2 reads FQNNGV. The CDR3 region has the DNA TGTGCCAGCAGCCCAGCTAGCGGGAGGATCCCAGATACGCAGTATTTT. Translated, it gives CASSPASGRIPDTQYF.

The chain employs TRBV10-3 and TRBJ2-6; TRBD2 aligns across 12 bases. The CDR3 totals 18 residues. Trimming cost V 4 bases and J 1 base; bases outside gene matches: 5. Per germline, CDR1 ENHRY and CDR2 SYGVKD. CDR3 DNA: TGTGCCATCAGTGGGACTAGCGGGATCCGGTCTGGGGCCAACGTCCTGACTTTC. Translation gives CAISGTSGIRSGANVLTF.

CDR3 residues: CASSRQGPNEQYF. The CDR3 DNA follows: TGTGCCAGCAGCCGACAGGGTCCAAACGAGCAGTACTTC. The rearrangement links TRBV11-3 to TRBJ2-7, with 7 positions matching TRBD1. Per the germline V gene, CDR1 is SGHNT and CDR2 is YENEEA. The CDR3 runs 13 residues. Trimming at V came to 5 bases and at J to 5 bases, leaving 6 bases not matched to a gene.

This clone has only a few counts. The rearrangement uses TRBV2 and TRBJ1-5; D not resolved. Germline V CDR1 and CDR2: SNHLY, FYNNEI. The CDR3 extends over 15 amino acids. Trimming pared 3 bases from V and 0 bases from J, leaving 9 bases between. The CDR3 DNA is TGTGCCAGCAGTGAGGGGATGGCTAGCAATCAGCCCCAGCATTTT. It yields the protein CASSEGMASNQPQHF.